This TCR beta chain was sequenced during a study of beta chain features in type 1 diabetes (dated by TCRdb to the late 2010s). Regarding the complete study: Mean age, gender distribution, total cell number and subset yield did not differ between patients and healthy donors. In the study, recently diagnosed type 1 diabetes patients and matched healthy donors were compared on the TCRB repertoires of their sorted circulating CD4+ T cell subsets. Regulatory and stem cell-like memory subsets were isolated from only 8 patients and roughly eight healthy donors, whereas naive and central memory subsets came from all 30 or so donors. A total of 90 million to 120 million sorted cells were examined across all samples, and a strong correlation was observed between cell number per subset and RNA yield. Results and caveats for the whole study, not just this receptor: Because cDNA was sequenced instead of genomic DNA, highly expressing activated cells could be over-represented, though the groups showed no difference in activation or CD3 levels. A moderate but significant shortening of TCRB CDR3 length was observed in type 1 diabetes patients in all four CD4+ subsets. PCR may preferentially amplify shorter templates, but because patient and control samples were amplified and corrected together, any resulting skew would affect both groups equally. Naive, central memory and regulatory TCRB repertoires appeared to be more similar among patients than among healthy donors. At VDJ recombination sites, type 1 diabetes patients had fewer insertions and more deleted nucleotides, which implies abnormalities in thymic rearrangement. Only small numbers of individuals were included in the HLA sub-analyses, which left unresolved whether HLA type had any influence on TCRB rearrangement.

CDR1 SGHTA and CDR2 FQGNSA are derived from the germline V gene. Reading from cysteine to phenylalanine, the CDR3 counts 17 amino acids. Of all the DNA, just the CDR3 is kept, 51 bases in frame from base 1. V is trimmed back by 6 bases and J by 4 bases, and the junction contains 11 bases that no gene match accounts for. This clone was seen a handful of times. Its antigen is unknown. No base quality information exists; no much larger clone differs at one position. Each donor gave one peripheral blood draw, approximately 120 mL on average, collected into heparinised tubes. Naive, central memory, regulatory and stem cell-like memory CD4+ T cells were sorted on a BD FACSAria II using a panel including CD45RO, CCR7, CD25, CD127, CD95 and CD27. All sorted populations exceeded 98% purity. Right away, PBMCs were isolated by Lymphoprep density gradient centrifugation and were stained directly, with no culture step. To minimize batch effects, samples were stained and sorted in pairs, one healthy donor with one patient per experiment.

All of the isolated RNA was reverse transcribed with the High Capacity cDNA Reverse Transcription Kit, so expressed TCRB transcripts were sequenced. Deep immunoSEQ sequencing was applied to naive, central memory and regulatory T cell samples, giving an average of about 3.8 million total reads per sample. Sorted cells were lysed in RLT buffer, and RNA was extracted using DNase-treated RNeasy Micro or Mini kits according to cell number. To prevent cross-contamination, every cell subset was processed on its own, while patient and healthy donor samples were processed together. Using the immunoSEQ multiplex PCR, TCRB sequences were amplified from cDNA into 87-bp fragments spanning the CDR3 region. Sequencing of the amplicons was done on the Illumina HiSeq platform. The authors' pipeline ran thus. PCR bias was corrected computationally using synthetic template baselines, and reads within Hamming distance 2 were collapsed, with unmergeable singletons discarded. Reads were aligned against IMGT so that V, D and J genes, CDR3 length and insertions or deletions at six rearrangement sites could be assigned. Within each subset, clonotype counts were normalized to sorted cell number, and only after that were true diversity and Gini coefficients computed with the tcR R package. Repertoire sharing was quantified using the overlap coefficient calculated on TCRB nucleotide sequences. Imported from immuneACCESS, the table was reduced by TCRdb to in-frame sequences with V and J called. These copies leave out some clones; in studies compared against another copy, an unresolved V gene accounts for under half, and the cause of the remainder is not known. The V and J calls and clone size come from that table; D and trimming were worked out from the DNA. Across this sample there are under 150,000 clones, with 6.9% seen only once. The leading ten clones occupy 1.4% of the sample.

Sequences were obtained from central memory CD4+ T cells from blood. The source is a woman in her twenties or thirties in good health. The chain links TRBV7-2 with TRBJ2-2; TRBD2 fits 10 bases in the junction. The CDR3 region reads CASSWTSGGRSTGELFF. The sequence in DNA is TGTGCCAGCAGTTGGACTAGCGGAGGTCGGAGCACCGGGGAGCTGTTTTTT. The variable domain in full, with residues beyond the CDR3 obtained from the reference TRBV7-2 and TRBJ2-2 genes, is GAGVSQSPSNKVTEKGKDVELRCDPISGHTALYWYRQSLGQGLEFLIYFQGNSAPDKSGLPSDRFSAERTGGSVSTLTIQRTQQEDSAVYLCASSWTSGGRSTGELFFGEGSRLTVL.